Listed here are 25 T cell receptor beta chains from one sample, sequenced in a study of T cells after yellow fever vaccination. TCRdb recomputed calls from the 5' RACE reads with MiXCR, one row per CDR3 protein. Seen here are about 400,000 distinct CDR3 sequences, around 6.4% observed once, and the top ten hold about 15%. Sample: PBMCs, taken 5 days after the yellow fever booster vaccination. These receptors all come from a young man who received the YFV17D yellow fever vaccine.

This clonotype was seen many times. The V gene is TRBV2, the J gene TRBJ2-1; D gene ambiguous. CDR1 SNHLY and CDR2 FYNNEI come from the germline V gene. Trimming took 3 bases from V and 8 from J, leaving 20 bases between them. The CDR3 length is 16 residues. CDR3 loop: CASSDRPGVGRDEQFF. DNA of the CDR3: TGTGCCAGCAGTGACCGACCCGGAGTAGGACGGGATGAGCAGTTCTTC. The full variable domain, with the rest looked up from reference TRBV2 and TRBJ2-1, is EPEVTQTPSHQVTQMGQEVILRCVPISNHLYFYWYRQILGQKVEFLVSFYNNEISEKSEIFDDQFSVERPDGSNFTLKIRSTKLEDSAMYFCASSDRPGVGRDEQFFGPGTRLTVL.

This clonotype was seen at least ten times. This chain links TRBV4-2 with TRBJ2-1; no definite D call. Trimming took off 0 bases at V and 4 bases at J, with 7 bases between the two ends. The CDR3 is 14 residues long. CDR1 LGHNA and CDR2 YNFKEQ come from the germline V gene. CDR3: CASSQEADYNEQFF. The CDR3 nucleotides read TGTGCCAGCAGCCAAGAGGCAGATTACAATGAGCAGTTCTTC.

This clonotype was observed a few times. J is TRBJ2-1 and V is TRBV3-1; 7 bases match TRBD2. Trimming took 8 bases from V and 8 from J; bases not matched to a gene: 9. This CDR3 has 13 residues. Germline CDR1 LGHDT, CDR2 YNNKEL (reference sequence). The DNA of the CDR3 is TGTGCCAGCGGCGGGGCGGGGGTGGATGAGCAGTTCTTC. It codes for CASGGAGVDEQFF.

This clonotype was counted many times. V usage is TRBV7-2 and J usage is TRBJ1-4, with a tentative D call TRBD1 (5 bases). CDR3 length: 14 residues. Germline lookup yields CDR1 SGHTA and CDR2 FQGNSA. The V gene lost 5 bases and the J gene lost 13 bases, with 20 bases spanning the gap. CDR3 sequence (DNA): TGTGCCAGCAGCCGGGGGTGGTTCAGGGAGGGACTGTTTTTT. Encoded protein: CASSRGWFREGLFF.

There are a few counts of this clonotype. CDR3 sequence: CASSTGSMNTEAFF. Written as DNA, the CDR3 is TGTGCCAGCAGCACGGGGTCCATGAACACTGAAGCTTTCTTT. The rearrangement links TRBV28 to TRBJ1-1; D gene ambiguous. V lost 6 bases and J lost 0, with 11 bases in between. Germline lookup yields CDR1 MDHEN and CDR2 SYDVKM. The CDR3 contains 14 residues.

This clonotype has at least ten counts. The chain uses TRBV15 and TRBJ2-2, with D possibly being TRBD1 (5 bases). The V gene lost 5 bases and the J gene lost 6 bases, with 16 bases spanning the gap. This CDR3 comprises 15 residues. The V gene's germline CDR1 is LNHNV and CDR2 YYDKDF (reference sequence). The DNA of the CDR3 is TGTGCCACCAGCCTTACCGACAGCCCCCCCGGGGAGCTGTTTTTT. Its translation: CATSLTDSPPGELFF.

The chain couples TRBV5-4 to TRBJ2-5; no clear D gene. The CDR3 length is 14 residues. CDR1 SGHNT and CDR2 YYREEE come from the germline V gene (reference sequence). V gave up 0 bases and J gave up 2 bases, with 8 bases separating them. The CDR3 region is CASSLERNQETQYF. The CDR3 DNA reads TGTGCCAGCAGCTTGGAACGTAATCAAGAGACCCAGTACTTC.

The chain combines TRBV7-2 with TRBJ2-2; D assignment may be TRBD1 or TRBD2 (6 bases each). Trimming shortened V by 5 bases and J by 4 bases, and 14 bases separated the two germline ends. CDR3 length equals 15 residues. CDR1 is SGHTA, CDR2 FQGNSA, per germline. CDR3 sequence: CASSRGRGVTGELFF. The CDR3 DNA reads TGTGCCAGCAGCCGGGGGCGTGGGGTCACCGGGGAGCTGTTTTTT. Supplemented by reference TRBV7-2 and TRBJ2-2, the full variable domain reads GAGVSQSPSNKVTEKGKDVELRCDPISGHTALYWYRQSLGQGLEFLIYFQGNSAPDKSGLPSDRFSAERTGGSVSTLTIQRTQQEDSAVYLCASSRGRGVTGELFFGEGSRLTVL.

This clonotype was recorded a few times. The rearrangement joins TRBV29-1 to TRBJ2-7, with 8 bases matching TRBD2. The J segment lost 4 bases and the V segment lost 3 bases, leaving 17 bases of the junction unmatched. The CDR3 is 17 residues long. Germline CDR1 is SQVTM and CDR2 is ANQGSEA. The CDR3 nucleotides read TGCAGCGTTGATCTGGGTATTCCTTTAGGCGGGAGGTACGAGCAGTACTTC. Its protein product is CSVDLGIPLGGRYEQYF.

The chain combines TRBV7-2 with TRBJ2-7; 9 bases align to TRBD1. The V gene end was trimmed by 3 bases and the J gene end by 0 bases; junction bases not matched to a gene: 6. CDR1 and CDR2 (germline): SGHTA, FQGNSA. The CDR3 is 16 amino acids. CDR3 in DNA: TGTGCCAGCAGCTTCGACCGGGACAGGGACTCCTACGAGCAGTACTTC. Amino acid sequence: CASSFDRDRDSYEQYF. Complete variable domain (other parts from reference TRBV7-2 and TRBJ2-7): GAGVSQSPSNKVTEKGKDVELRCDPISGHTALYWYRQSLGQGLEFLIYFQGNSAPDKSGLPSDRFSAERTGGSVSTLTIQRTQQEDSAVYLCASSFDRDRDSYEQYFGPGTRLTVT.

This clonotype was seen ten or more times. The J gene is TRBJ2-1, the V gene TRBV2, with 8 bases that match TRBD2. The CDR3 runs 15 residues. Germline assignment: CDR1 SNHLY and CDR2 FYNNEI. The junction had 7 bases not matched to a gene; V was cut back by 6 bases and J by 3 bases. This CDR3 is CASRPGLGVYNEQFF. CDR3 nucleotides: TGTGCCAGCAGGCCGGGACTAGGGGTCTACAATGAGCAGTTCTTC. The complete variable domain, with remaining parts taken from reference TRBV2 and TRBJ2-1, reads EPEVTQTPSHQVTQMGQEVILRCVPISNHLYFYWYRQILGQKVEFLVSFYNNEISEKSEIFDDQFSVERPDGSNFTLKIRSTKLEDSAMYFCASRPGLGVYNEQFFGPGTRLTVL.

The chain carries TRBV12-3 or TRBV12-4 and TRBJ2-3; 8 bases map to TRBD2. The ends lost 2 bases at V and 6 bases at J; junction bases unmatched: 4. CDR3 size: 14 residues. The DNA for the CDR3 is TGTGCCAGCAGTTTAAAAAGCGGGAGTGATACGCAGTATTTT. This codes for CASSLKSGSDTQYF.

The V call is TRBV5-1, the J call TRBJ2-5, with 7 bases fitting TRBD1. The CDR3 has 16 residues. The germline V gene has CDR1 SGHRS and CDR2 YFSETQ. The ends lost 4 bases at V and 2 bases at J; junction bases unmatched: 11. The chain's CDR3 is CASSPGDSASQETQYF. CDR3 DNA sequence: TGCGCCAGCAGCCCAGGGGACAGTGCCTCACAAGAGACCCAGTACTTC.

V and J are TRBV6-1 and TRBJ1-2; D may be TRBD1 (5 bases). Trimming took off 5 bases at V and 4 bases at J, with 23 bases between the two ends. Germline loops: CDR1 MNHNS, CDR2 SASEGT. The CDR3 is 17 residues long. CDR3 in DNA: TGTGCCAGCAGTCGGTCCGGTGGGGCAGGCGTCAGCTATGGCTACACCTTC. It codes for CASSRSGGAGVSYGYTF.

As for this clonotype: This may arise from a read error, as a much more abundant clone is one base away. The chain carries TRBV5-6 and TRBJ2-7, with D perhaps matching TRBD2 (6 bases). There are 13 residues in the CDR3. From germline, CDR1 is SGHDT and CDR2 YYEEEE. CDR3 nucleotides: TGTACCAGCACCCTGGGGGGTTTGCGGGAGCAGTACTTC. Translated: CTSTLGGLREQYF.

This clonotype was counted many times. The chain has TRBV10-3 and TRBJ2-3; D is undetermined. The CDR3 covers 15 residues. Per germline, CDR1 ENHRY and CDR2 SYGVKD. V was pared by 11 bases and J by 0 bases, with 18 bases between. The CDR3 DNA follows: TGTGCCGTCACGAACGGTCGGTATAGCACAGATACGCAGTATTTT. Translating gives CAVTNGRYSTDTQYF.

V gene TRBV29-1 combines with J gene TRBJ1-1, with 10 bases that match TRBD1. This CDR3 contains 12 residues. Unmatched junction bases numbered 3, after V lost 7 bases and J lost 4 bases. The germline V gene encodes CDR1 SQVTM and CDR2 ANQGSEA. The CDR3 spells CSGGTGVTEAFF. The CDR3 nucleotides read TGCAGCGGCGGGACAGGGGTCACTGAAGCTTTCTTT.

This clonotype was counted ten times or more. V gene TRBV27 combines with J gene TRBJ1-1; a possible D gene is TRBD1 (5 bases). The CDR3 has 15 amino acids. The germline gives CDR1 MNHEY, CDR2 SMNVEV (reference sequence). The ends were cut back, 3 bases at V and 10 bases at J, with 21 bases in the middle. The CDR3 here is CASSFDRVGRYGAFF. DNA of the CDR3: TGTGCCAGCAGTTTTGACAGAGTGGGACGGTATGGAGCTTTCTTT.

This clonotype appeared a few times. This chain links TRBV12-3 or TRBV12-4 with TRBJ2-7; 10 positions match TRBD1. With 6 bases clipped from V and 7 bases from J, the junction kept 9 bases outside the gene matches. This CDR3 has 14 residues. CDR3 sequence (DNA): TGTGCCAGCAGCCACGGGGGACAGGGGTTTGAGCAGTACTTC. It translates to CASSHGGQGFEQYF.

This clonotype was seen a handful of times. This chain joins TRBV9 and TRBJ2-6, with D unclear. Germline V CDR1 and CDR2: SGDLS, YYNGEE. Trimming removed 0 bases from V and 4 bases from J, with 5 bases in between. The CDR3 covers 14 residues. The CDR3 DNA follows: TGTGCCAGCAGCGTAGGAGGAGGGGCCAACGTCCTGACTTTC. It translates to CASSVGGGANVLTF.

The chain is built from TRBV5-5 and TRBJ1-1; D may be TRBD1 (6 bases). The CDR3 loop spans 14 amino acids. CDR1 and CDR2 from the germline V gene are SGHKS and YYEKEE (reference sequence). The germline V and J ends were trimmed by 4 bases and 2 bases, with 12 bases remaining between them. CDR3 in amino acids: CASSLGDINTEAFF. DNA for the CDR3: TGTGCCAGCAGCCTGGGGGACATCAACACTGAAGCTTTCTTT.

The sample holds a few counts of this clonotype. This chain links TRBV29-1 with TRBJ1-1, with 11 bases that match TRBD1. The germline V gene encodes CDR1 SQVTM and CDR2 ANQGSEA. The J segment lost 5 bases and the V segment lost 6 bases, leaving 8 bases of the junction unmatched. The CDR3 is 14 amino acids. The CDR3 region has the DNA TGCAGCGTCCTGGGACAGGGGGGGAGGACTGAAGCTTTCTTT. The encoded protein is CSVLGQGGRTEAFF.

V and J are TRBV7-2 and TRBJ2-5; maybe TRBD1 (6 bases). The CDR3 covers 13 residues. Trimming pared 5 bases from V and 3 bases from J, leaving 10 bases between. The germline V gene has CDR1 SGHTA and CDR2 FQGNSA. The CDR3 DNA reads as TGTGCCAGCAGCAAACGGACAGAAGAGACCCAGTACTTC. It codes for CASSKRTEETQYF.

This clonotype was picked up many times. This chain links TRBV7-2 with TRBJ2-5; TRBD2 matches 9 bases. Germline V gene sequence: CDR1 SGHTA, CDR2 FQGNSA. With 6 bases clipped from V and 5 bases from J, the junction kept 4 bases outside the gene matches. This CDR3 is built from 13 residues. The CDR3 nucleotides are TGTGCCAGCAGTCTTAGCGGGGGTGAGACCCAGTACTTC. As protein: CASSLSGGETQYF.

This clonotype was detected many times. CDR3 region: CASSLNSPEETQYF. The CDR3, as DNA: TGCGCCAGCAGCTTGAATTCCCCGGAAGAGACCCAGTACTTC. This rearrangement joins TRBV5-1 to TRBJ2-5; D call uncertain. V was shortened by 1 base and J by 3 bases, with 10 bases between the two germline ends. CDR3 length: 14 residues. Germline V gives CDR1 SGHRS, CDR2 YFSETQ.